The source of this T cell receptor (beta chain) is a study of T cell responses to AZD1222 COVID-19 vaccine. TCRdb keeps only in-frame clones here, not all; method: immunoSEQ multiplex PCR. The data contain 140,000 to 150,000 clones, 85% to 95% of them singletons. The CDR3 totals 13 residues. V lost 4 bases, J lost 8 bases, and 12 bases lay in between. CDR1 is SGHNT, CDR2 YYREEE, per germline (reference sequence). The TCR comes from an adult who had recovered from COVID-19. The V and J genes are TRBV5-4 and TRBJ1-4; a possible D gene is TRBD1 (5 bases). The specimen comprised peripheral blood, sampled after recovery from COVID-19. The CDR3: CASSDSVGEKLFF. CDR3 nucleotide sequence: TGTGCCAGCAGCGACAGTGTAGGGGAAAAACTGTTTTTT.